Listed here are 28 T cell receptor beta chains from one sample, sequenced in a study of blood T cell repertoires in COVID-19. Profiled with immunoSEQ multiplex PCR; TCRdb holds only in-frame clones, not every one. The sample consists of 200,000 to 250,000 clones, 70% to 90% of them appearing once. The sample taken for sequencing was PBMCs or T cells enriched from blood (not recorded which). Receptors originate from a woman aged 45 to 65 with acute COVID-19.

The chain couples TRBV5-1 to TRBJ2-3; 7 nucleotides agree with TRBD2. The CDR3 has 15 amino acids. The ends lost 2 bases at V and 4 bases at J; junction bases unmatched: 7. Germline values: CDR1 SGHRS, CDR2 YFSETQ. CDR3 nucleotide sequence: TGCGCCAGCAGCTTTTCCAGCGGGACTGCAGATACGCAGTATTTT. Translating gives CASSFSSGTADTQYF.

The chain carries TRBV7-8 and TRBJ1-1; D unresolved. Germline loops: CDR1 SGHVS, CDR2 FQNEAQ. V shed 5 bases and J shed 2 bases, with 9 bases lying between them. This CDR3 has 13 residues. CDR3 in DNA: TGTGCCAGCAGCCTCAACAGAAACACTGAAGCTTTCTTT. This codes for CASSLNRNTEAFF.

The rearrangement joins TRBV27 to TRBJ1-5; possible D gene TRBD1, 6 bases. Trimming left V 7 bases short and J 2 bases short, with 15 bases between. This CDR3 has 15 residues. Germline assignment: CDR1 MNHEY and CDR2 SMNVEV (reference sequence). CDR3 bases: TGTGCCAGCATGGATGGACAGCCAGGCAATCAGCCCCAGCATTTT. The encoded protein is CASMDGQPGNQPQHF.

The chain has TRBV5-1 and TRBJ2-3; 7 bases are a match to TRBD2. This CDR3 is 14 amino acids long. Losses at the gene ends were 4 bases for V and 0 bases for J; bases not matched to a gene: 2. Germline CDR1 SGHRS, CDR2 YFSETQ. The CDR3 here is CASSGGDSTDTQYF. The CDR3 coding sequence is TGCGCCAGCAGCGGGGGGGATAGCACAGATACGCAGTATTTT.

The rearrangement uses TRBV3-1 (or the pseudogene TRBV3-2) and TRBJ1-5; D is perhaps TRBD1 (5 bases). The CDR3 consists of 14 residues. Germline V CDR1 and CDR2: LGHDT, YNNKEL (reference sequence). V was shortened by 4 bases and J by 0 bases, with 7 bases between the two germline ends. CDR3 region: CASSLDSSNQPQHF. The CDR3 nucleotides read TGTGCCAGCAGCCTTGACAGTAGCAATCAGCCCCAGCATTTT.

The chain is built from TRBV5-1 and TRBJ1-1, with TRBD1 as a possible D gene (6 bases). With 2 bases removed from V and 4 bases from J, the gap between germline ends came to 12 bases. The CDR3 totals 14 residues. The germline V gene encodes CDR1 SGHRS and CDR2 YFSETQ. The CDR3 loop is CASSFDRMSTEAFF. Written as DNA, the CDR3 is TGCGCCAGCAGCTTTGACAGGATGAGCACTGAAGCTTTCTTT.

This clone was counted a single time. V and J are TRBV9 and TRBJ2-2; D is possibly TRBD1 (5 bases). V was shortened by 7 bases and J by 1 base, with 8 bases between the two germline ends. The germline CDR1 and CDR2 sequences are SGDLS and YYNGEE. The CDR3 spans 13 residues. The CDR3 spells CASGAVNTGELFF. In DNA form, the CDR3 reads TGTGCCAGCGGGGCAGTGAACACCGGGGAGCTGTTTTTT.

The genes are TRBV7-7 and TRBJ2-4, with 8 nucleotides matching TRBD2. The CDR3 contains 17 residues. Per the germline V gene, CDR1 is SSHAT and CDR2 is FNYEAQ (reference sequence). Trimming at V came to 4 bases and at J to 0 bases, leaving 8 bases not matched to a gene. CDR3 in amino acids: CASSSDGRAVAKNIQYF. In DNA, the CDR3 is TGTGCCAGCAGCTCCGACGGGAGGGCCGTAGCCAAAAACATTCAGTACTTC. Using reference TRBV7-7 and TRBJ2-4 for the parts outside the CDR3, the full variable domain is GAGVSQSPRYKVTKRGQDVTLRCDPISSHATLYWYQQALGQGPEFLTYFNYEAQPDKSGLPSDRFSAERPEGSISTLTIQRTEQRDSAMYRCASSSDGRAVAKNIQYFGAGTRLSVL.

CDR3 in DNA: TGTGCCAGCAGTTTATCTAGCGGGAGTTTCGGGGAGCAGTACTTC. It encodes CASSLSSGSFGEQYF. The V and J genes are TRBV27 and TRBJ2-7, with TRBD2 identical over 9 bases. J lost 7 bases, V lost 0 bases, and 7 bases had no gene match. The CDR3 runs to 15 residues. Germline values: CDR1 MNHEY, CDR2 SMNVEV (reference sequence).

The J gene is TRBJ2-1, the V gene TRBV7-6; TRBD2 matches at 7 bases. CDR1 and CDR2 (germline): SGHVS, FNYEAQ. V lost 1 base, J lost 4 bases, and 4 bases stayed unmatched. There are 15 residues in the CDR3. The CDR3 coding sequence is TGTGCCAGCAGCTTAGGACAGCGGGGTTACAATGAGCAGTTCTTC. Amino acids: CASSLGQRGYNEQFF.

This clone appeared once. This chain joins TRBV28 and TRBJ2-7; 8 bases are a match to TRBD1. The V and J ends lost 3 bases and 1 base, in that order; junction bases with no gene match: 2. CDR3 length: 14 residues. Per the germline V gene, CDR1 is MDHEN and CDR2 is SYDVKM. In nucleotides, the CDR3 is TGTGCCAGCAGTTTTAGACAGGGGTCCTACGAGCAGTACTTC. Its protein is CASSFRQGSYEQYF. Full variable domain (missing parts from reference TRBV28 and TRBJ2-7): DVKVTQSSRYLVKRTGEKVFLECVQDMDHENMFWYRQDPGLGLRLIYFSYDVKMKEKGDIPEGYSVSREKKERFSLILESASTNQTSMYLCASSFRQGSYEQYFGPGTRLTVT.

The chain couples TRBV11-3 to TRBJ2-5; D gene ambiguous. This CDR3 contains 12 residues. The V gene's germline CDR1 is SGHNT and CDR2 YENEEA. Trimming stripped 3 bases from V and 0 bases from J, with 2 bases between. The CDR3 DNA follows: TGTGCCAGCAGCTTTAACCAAGAGACCCAGTACTTC. It encodes CASSFNQETQYF.

The J gene is TRBJ1-2, the V gene TRBV28; no firm D call. The length of the CDR3 is 12 residues. Germline-derived CDR1 and CDR2 are MDHEN and SYDVKM. Between the trimmed V and J ends, which lost 11 bases and 5 bases, there was a span of 15 bases. This CDR3 is CAASSMPYGYTF. DNA of the CDR3: TGTGCCGCGTCTTCGATGCCGTATGGCTACACCTTC.

In its sample, this clone was seen once. The rearrangement joins TRBV2 to TRBJ2-7, with 8 nucleotides matching TRBD2. Per the germline V gene, CDR1 is SNHLY and CDR2 is FYNNEI. The length of the CDR3 is 17 residues. V lost 2 bases to trimming and J lost 5 bases; unmatched junction nucleotides: 14. As DNA, the CDR3 is TGTGCCAGCAGTGAACAGGCGGGAGGCCTTATCTCGGACGAGCAGTACTTC. This gives the protein CASSEQAGGLISDEQYF.

The rearrangement uses TRBV28 and TRBJ2-2; TRBD1 is a possible D gene (5 bases). Germline V lookup: CDR1 MDHEN, CDR2 SYDVKM. V was trimmed by 1 base and J by 6 bases, leaving 12 bases between them. This CDR3 is built from 15 residues. This CDR3 reads CASSLSITGPGELFF. The DNA for the CDR3 is TGTGCCAGCAGTTTATCCATCACAGGACCCGGGGAGCTGTTTTTT.

V and J are TRBV27 and TRBJ1-5; D call uncertain. V was pared by 2 bases and J by 4 bases, with 9 bases between. This CDR3 comprises 14 residues. Germline V CDR1 and CDR2: MNHEY, SMNVEV (reference sequence). CDR3 bases: TGTGCCAGCAGTTTACTCGGGGAGAATCAGCCCCAGCATTTT. This encodes CASSLLGENQPQHF.

V is TRBV6-2 or TRBV6-3 and J is TRBJ2-1; D is perhaps TRBD2 (6 bases). Germline CDR1 is MNHEY and CDR2 is SVGEGT. Deletions cut 5 bases from V and 3 bases from J, with 11 bases between. CDR3 length equals 14 residues. In DNA form, the CDR3 reads TGTGCCAGCAGTCCATCGGGACTCTACAATGAGCAGTTCTTC. Protein sequence: CASSPSGLYNEQFF.

J is TRBJ1-5 and V is TRBV19; 9 bases agree with TRBD1. The CDR3 length is 16 residues. The germline V gene encodes CDR1 LNHDA and CDR2 SQIVND (reference sequence). After removal of 5 bases from V and 5 bases from J, the junction contained 10 bases not matched to a gene. CDR3 sequence (DNA): TGTGCCAGTAGTCCCTTTTGGGGACAGGGAGATCAGCCCCAGCATTTT. Protein: CASSPFWGQGDQPQHF.

J is TRBJ2-1 and V is TRBV2; 8 bases line up with TRBD2. J lost 8 bases, V lost 3 bases, and 6 bases had no gene match. This CDR3 comprises 14 residues. Germline assignment: CDR1 SNHLY and CDR2 FYNNEI. For the CDR3, the DNA is TGTGCCAGCAGTGATTGGCGGGAGGTGGATGAGCAGTTCTTC. Its protein product is CASSDWREVDEQFF.

The chain recombines TRBV5-4 with TRBJ2-2, with D possibly being TRBD1 (6 bases). The CDR3 is made up of 16 amino acids. The V end lost 0 bases, the J end lost 1 base, and 10 bases lay between the germline ends. Germline CDR1 and CDR2: SGHNT and YYREEE (reference sequence). DNA for the CDR3: TGTGCCAGCAGCTTGGCTCCGGGACAGAACACCGGGGAGCTGTTTTTT. Its protein product is CASSLAPGQNTGELFF.

The J gene is TRBJ1-2, the V gene TRBV2; no reliable D call. Germline V gene sequence: CDR1 SNHLY, CDR2 FYNNEI. V shed 7 bases and J shed 4 bases, with 19 bases lying between them. The CDR3 consists of 15 residues. The CDR3 DNA sequence: TGTGCCAGCACTAAACAGAGCAATCCGCCCTATGGCTACACCTTC. Protein product: CASTKQSNPPYGYTF.

The chain couples TRBV6-1 to TRBJ2-7; D perhaps matches TRBD2 (6 bases). V gave up 2 bases and J gave up 4 bases, with 15 bases separating them. Germline V lookup: CDR1 MNHNS, CDR2 SASEGT. The CDR3 length is 15 residues. The CDR3 region has the DNA TGTGCCAGCAGTGAACGGTGGCGGGGCGAGTACGAGCAGTACTTC. Translation gives CASSERWRGEYEQYF.

The chain has TRBV10-3 and TRBJ1-2, with TRBD1 identical over 7 bases. J gave up 1 base and V 6 bases, and 2 bases lay outside the gene matches. This CDR3 is 13 amino acids long. CDR1 and CDR2 from the germline V gene are ENHRY and SYGVKD. CDR3: CAISGTDNYGYTF. CDR3 nucleotides: TGTGCCATCAGCGGGACAGATAACTATGGCTACACCTTC.

This chain connects TRBV7-2 to TRBJ2-2, with 10 positions matching TRBD2. The junction had 8 bases not matched to a gene; V was cut back by 1 base and J by 0 bases. This CDR3 has 19 residues. Germline V gene lookup returns CDR1 SGHTA and CDR2 FQGNSA. CDR3 sequence reads: CASSLGLAGWAPNTGELFF. The CDR3, as DNA: TGTGCCAGCAGCTTAGGACTAGCGGGCTGGGCCCCGAACACCGGGGAGCTGTTTTTT.

V and J are TRBV2 and TRBJ1-5; TRBD1 matches at 7 bases. The germline V gene has CDR1 SNHLY and CDR2 FYNNEI. J was trimmed by 4 bases and V by 5 bases; bases with no gene match: 5. The CDR3 sequence is 14 residues long. CDR3 in amino acids: CASSSGGRNQPQHF. In DNA, the CDR3 is TGTGCCAGCAGTTCAGGGGGTCGGAATCAGCCCCAGCATTTT.

The CDR3: CASLAGGSTDTQYF. In DNA, the CDR3 is TGTGCCAGCCTAGCGGGAGGGAGCACAGATACGCAGTATTTT. The chain carries TRBV7-9 and TRBJ2-3, with TRBD2 matching over 12 bases. The CDR3 is made up of 14 amino acids. After removal of 8 bases from V and 0 bases from J, the junction contained 0 bases not matched to a gene. Per the germline V gene, CDR1 is SEHNR and CDR2 is FQNEAQ (reference sequence).

V usage is TRBV5-1 and J usage is TRBJ2-2, with 10 bases aligning to TRBD2. The CDR3 length is 15 residues. Unmatched junction bases numbered 2, after V lost 5 bases and J lost 1 base. CDR1 and CDR2 from the germline V gene are SGHRS and YFSETQ. The DNA for the CDR3 is TGCGCCAGCAGAAAGCGGGAGGGGAACACCGGGGAGCTGTTTTTT. It specifies CASRKREGNTGELFF.

A word on this clone: Other DNA sequences of this sample code for an identical CDR3. The chain couples TRBV24-1 to TRBJ1-3, with D possibly TRBD1 on 6 matching bases. The V gene's germline CDR1 is KGHDR and CDR2 SFDVKD. The CDR3 has 15 residues. The ends were cut back, 3 bases at V and 4 bases at J, with 12 bases in the middle. CDR3 nucleotide sequence: TGTGCCACCAGTGATAGCAGGGGTTCGGGAAACACCATATATTTT. This encodes CATSDSRGSGNTIYF.